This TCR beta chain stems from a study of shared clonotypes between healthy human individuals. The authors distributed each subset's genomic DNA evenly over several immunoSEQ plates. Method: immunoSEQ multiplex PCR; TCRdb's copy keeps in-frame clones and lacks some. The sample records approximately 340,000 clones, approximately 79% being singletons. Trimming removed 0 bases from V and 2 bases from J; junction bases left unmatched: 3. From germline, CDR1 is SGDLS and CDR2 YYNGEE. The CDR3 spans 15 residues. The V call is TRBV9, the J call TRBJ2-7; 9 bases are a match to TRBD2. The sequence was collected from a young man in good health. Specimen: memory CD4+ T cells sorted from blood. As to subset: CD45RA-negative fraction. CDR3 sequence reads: CASSVETSGPYEQYF. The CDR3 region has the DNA TGTGCCAGCAGCGTAGAGACTAGCGGACCCTACGAGCAGTACTTC.